A selection of T cell receptor beta chains follows, all from one sample in a study of blood T cell repertoires in COVID-19. Data came from immunoSEQ multiplex PCR; TCRdb stores just in-frame clones and leaves some out. The sample has tens of thousands of clones, around 85% seen once. Sequences were obtained from peripheral blood. The receptor set was obtained from a woman older than 75 with acute or convalescent COVID-19. Both conserved end residues are part of each CDR3. The order of the fields is CDR3 DNA, CDR3 protein, D gene, V gene, J gene, clone size. D genes are given only for firm matches. Some rows mark clone size as missing; the rest say once, few, many or name a class of expanded clone.

TGTGCCAGCGATAAGGGCCGGGGGGGGATAGACACTGAAGCTTTCTTT,CASDKGRGGIDTEAFF,.,TRBV2,TRBJ1-1,.
TGTGCCAGCAGCCCGTCGGCGGGGCAGGGGGCGATATCCGAGCAGTACTTC,CASSPSAGQGAISEQYF,TRBD1,TRBV7-6,TRBJ2-7,.
TGTGCCAGCAGCTTTACAGGGCCCCAAGAGACCCAGTACTTC,CASSFTGPQETQYF,.,TRBV5-6,TRBJ2-5,.
TGCAGTGCTGCTCAGAAGGAGACCCAGTACTTC,CSAAQKETQYF,.,TRBV20-1,TRBJ2-5,few
TGTGCCAGCAGTCCCGGATGGTTAGGCGGGACTAGCGGGAGGGACATTCAGTACTTC,CASSPGWLGGTSGRDIQYF,TRBD2,TRBV14,TRBJ2-4,few
TGTGCCAGCAGCCCGACTAGCGGGGGGGCCTACGAGCAGTACTTC,CASSPTSGGAYEQYF,TRBD2,TRBV7-2,TRBJ2-7,.
TGTGCCAGCAGCGACCTCAGGGAGCAGTACTTC,CASSDLREQYF,.,TRBV12-3/TRBV12-4,TRBJ2-7,.
TGTGCCAGCAGCTTCGGAGACAGGGGAGACGGCTACACCTTC,CASSFGDRGDGYTF,TRBD1,TRBV5-4,TRBJ1-2,once
TGTGCCAGCAGCTTATTTGGGACTAGCGGGAGTAGTGAGCAGTTCTTC,CASSLFGTSGSSEQFF,TRBD2,TRBV7-3,TRBJ2-1,.
TGTGCCAGCTCAGCCGGGGGGGAGACCCAGTACTTC,CASSAGGETQYF,TRBD2,TRBV18,TRBJ2-5,.
TGTGCCAGCAGCCAAGTGCGCTCTGGAAACACCATATATTTT,CASSQVRSGNTIYF,.,TRBV14,TRBJ1-3,.
TGTGCCAGCAGCGGAGGCACAGGCAACAATTCACCCCTCCACTTT,CASSGGTGNNSPLHF,.,TRBV9,TRBJ1-6,.
TGTGCCAGCGCAGAGGGACTAGCGGGAACTACGCAGTATTTT,CASAEGLAGTTQYF,TRBD2,TRBV6-5,TRBJ2-3,.
TGTGCCAGCAGCGCGACAGGGGTGATTCCTGGGGCCAACGTCCTGACTTTC,CASSATGVIPGANVLTF,TRBD1,TRBV7-9,TRBJ2-6,.
TGTGCCAGCAGCTTGGGGACAGGGTATAGCAATCAGCCCCAGCATTTT,CASSLGTGYSNQPQHF,TRBD1,TRBV5-8,TRBJ1-5,.
TGTGCCATCACGTCCGGACAGTTTGTGGGACCCCAGCATTTT,CAITSGQFVGPQHF,.,TRBV27,TRBJ1-5,.
TGTGCCAGCTGCGCAGGCTCGATCTCCTACAATGAGCAGTTCTTC,CASCAGSISYNEQFF,.,TRBV6-5,TRBJ2-1,.
TGCGCCAGCAGCCAACCCTCGAGATACGAGCAGTACTTC,CASSQPSRYEQYF,.,TRBV4-1,TRBJ2-7,.
TGCGCCAGCAGCTTTGACATTTGGGATACGCAGTATTTT,CASSFDIWDTQYF,.,TRBV5-1,TRBJ2-3,.
TGTGCCAGCAGCCTAAGGCCCAGGGCTATAGGCGAGCAGTACTTC,CASSLRPRAIGEQYF,.,TRBV27,TRBJ2-7,.
TGTGCCATCAGTGATGGAGGGGCACAGAAACTGTTTTTT,CAISDGGAQKLFF,.,TRBV10-3,TRBJ1-4,.
TGTGCCAGCAGTGAAGCCGCGGGGGCCGCTCGTCAAGCTTTCTTT,CASSEAAGAARQAFF,.,TRBV6-1,TRBJ1-1,.
TGTGCCAGCAGCTTGACGGGGAACACTGAAGCTTTCTTT,CASSLTGNTEAFF,.,TRBV5-6,TRBJ1-1,.
TGTGCCAGCGCTCGGCTAGCGGGGTTGGACGAGCAGTACTTC,CASARLAGLDEQYF,TRBD2,TRBV28,TRBJ2-7,.
TGTGCCAGCAGCTTCCCTAGCGGCGATACGCAGTATTTT,CASSFPSGDTQYF,TRBD2,TRBV11-2,TRBJ2-3,.
TGCGCCAGCAGCCCCGAGTGGGGAAACACCATATATTTT,CASSPEWGNTIYF,.,TRBV5-1,TRBJ1-3,once
TGTGCCAGCAGTTCTCCCCCCCCCGGGGAGCTGTTTTTT,CASSSPPPGELFF,.,TRBV6-5,TRBJ2-2,.
TGTGCCAGCAGCTTAGTGGGGGGGAATCAGCCCCAGCATTTT,CASSLVGGNQPQHF,.,TRBV7-2,TRBJ1-5,.
TGTGCCAGCTCGCCTAGTGGAGCGGATCCAAGTAAGCAGTTCTTC,CASSPSGADPSKQFF,.,TRBV18,TRBJ2-1,.
TGCGCCAGCAGCCAAGCCGGAGCGGGAGTAAAAGAGACCCAGTACTTC,CASSQAGAGVKETQYF,TRBD2,TRBV4-1,TRBJ2-5,.
TGCAGCGCATCCGGGAGAGGGGACACCGGGGAGCTGTTTTTT,CSASGRGDTGELFF,.,TRBV29-1,TRBJ2-2,.
TGTGCCAGCAGGAAGACAGGGCTTACAACTAATGAAAAACTGTTTTTT,CASRKTGLTTNEKLFF,TRBD1,TRBV2,TRBJ1-4,.
TGTGCCAGCAGCTTAGATCTAGGAGCCACAGATACGCAGTATTTT,CASSLDLGATDTQYF,.,TRBV7-9,TRBJ2-3,.
TGTGCCACCAGACCCTCGGACAGGTCCCTGAATTCTGGGGCCAACGTCCTGACTTTC,CATRPSDRSLNSGANVLTF,TRBD1,TRBV28,TRBJ2-6,.
TGTGCCAGCAGCCAAGGTAGCGGGGGATCCTACGAGCAGTACTTC,CASSQGSGGSYEQYF,TRBD2,TRBV14,TRBJ2-7,.
TGCGCCAGCAGCCAGAGCCCCAGGGGCGAGCAGTTCTTC,CASSQSPRGEQFF,.,TRBV4-3,TRBJ2-1,.
TGTGCCAGCAGACTAGCGGGGGGCAATGAGCAGTTCTTC,CASRLAGGNEQFF,TRBD2,TRBV11-2,TRBJ2-1,.
TGTGCCAGCAGCTTGAGGTTGGGCGGGGGGGCCATAGATACGCAGTATTTT,CASSLRLGGGAIDTQYF,TRBD2,TRBV5-4,TRBJ2-3,.
TGCGCCAGCAGTCCCGGACAGGGGCTTTATGGCTACACCTTC,CASSPGQGLYGYTF,TRBD1,TRBV23-1,TRBJ1-2,.
TGCGCCAGCAGCGTGGACAGGAACACTGAAGCTTTCTTT,CASSVDRNTEAFF,.,TRBV10-1,TRBJ1-1,.
TGTGCCAGCAGTTCGGGACAGTCCTATGGCTACACCTTC,CASSSGQSYGYTF,TRBD1,TRBV12-3/TRBV12-4,TRBJ1-2,.
TGTGCCAGCAGCTTAAAAGGCCGAGCGGACTCCTACAATGAGCAGTTCTTC,CASSLKGRADSYNEQFF,.,TRBV7-3,TRBJ2-1,.
TGTGCCAGCAGCTTAGACAGGGGTTACATTCAGTACTTC,CASSLDRGYIQYF,TRBD1,TRBV7-9,TRBJ2-4,.
TGTGCCAGCAGCTTTCGAGTCCGAGACACCGGGGAGCTGTTTTTT,CASSFRVRDTGELFF,.,TRBV7-9,TRBJ2-2,once